The following is a TCR beta chain sequence with its context. Its antigen is not identified. V was cut by 0 bases and J by 1 base, with 13 bases left in between. Germline CDR1 and CDR2: MNHEY and SVGAGI. This CDR3 spans 16 amino acids. The PCR contained 60 Vbeta and 13 Jbeta primers. Original processing notes: Approximately 12 million of the about 80 million unique TCR beta chains counted in a later analysis were shared. This table comes from immunoSEQ multiplex PCR, and its TCRdb copy is limited to in-frame clones, with some not included. That table furnishes V, J and clone size, whereas the DNA furnished D and trimming. The sample has about 150,000 clones, approximately 83% seen once; the top ten hold about 2%. This entry comes from a study of cytomegalovirus exposure and HLA in healthy donors. In the study overall: Out of about 170 million T cells, an earlier analysis found roughly 100 million unique TCR beta sequences in total.

Study-level findings and limits: The investigators catalogued 160 or so TCR beta chains as cytomegalovirus-associated. Sequencing depth roughly uniform across donors was assumed in presence/absence analyses.

This receptor was taken from a woman in her forties in good health and CMV-seronegative. The chain employs TRBV6-5 and TRBJ2-7; maybe TRBD2 (6 bases). Sequencing was performed on PBMCs. CDR3 residues: CASSYSTGETSYEQYF. For the CDR3, the DNA is TGTGCCAGCAGTTACTCCACGGGAGAAACGTCCTACGAGCAGTACTTC.